These 9 T cell receptor beta chains came from one sample sequenced in a study of long-term antiretroviral therapy in people with HIV. A v3.0 immunoSEQ assay was performed at survey level. The assay was immunoSEQ multiplex PCR, and TCRdb's table has in-frame clones only and misses some. The sample holds 37,000 or so clones, 80% seen once. This specimen was unsorted PBMCs, taken 3.4 years after starting antiretroviral therapy. The source is a man aged 30 to 45 with HIV.

The chain recombines TRBV29-1 with TRBJ1-1; no clear D gene. Germline values: CDR1 SQVTM, CDR2 ANQGSEA. This CDR3 is built from 12 residues. Trimming removed 4 bases at V and 5 bases at J, with 11 bases between. CDR3 in DNA: TGCAGCGTTGTGACGCAACTTACTGAAGCTTTCTTT. As protein: CSVVTQLTEAFF.

The V gene is TRBV5-1, the J gene TRBJ2-5; no clear D. The CDR3 is 11 residues long. V lost 1 base, J lost 5 bases, and 3 bases lay in between. CDR1 is SGHRS and CDR2 is YFSETQ in the germline V gene. For the CDR3, the DNA is TGCGCCAGCAGCTTGAAGGAGACCCAGTACTTC. This sequence encodes CASSLKETQYF.

This chain links TRBV5-1 with TRBJ2-1; TRBD2 matches at 13 bases. There are 16 residues in the CDR3. Germline V CDR1 and CDR2: SGHRS, YFSETQ. After removal of 5 bases from V and 0 bases from J, the junction contained 2 bases not matched to a gene. Here the CDR3 DNA reads TGCGCCAGCAGTGGACTAGCGGGAGACTCCTACAATGAGCAGTTCTTC. It encodes CASSGLAGDSYNEQFF.

The chain uses TRBV29-1 and TRBJ2-5, with a tentative D call TRBD1 (5 bases). The CDR3 length is 11 residues. Germline-derived CDR1 and CDR2 are SQVTM and ANQGSEA. V was cut by 4 bases and J by 7 bases, with 10 bases left in between. The CDR3 bases are TGCAGCGTTGTGGGGCAGCTGACCCAGTACTTC. It is translated as CSVVGQLTQYF.

This clone was recorded once. A read error may account for a junction end that differs from germline. The rearrangement uses TRBV19 and TRBJ2-1; D not certain. The CDR3 has 12 residues. The germline V gene has CDR1 LNHDA and CDR2 SQIVND (reference sequence). The CDR3 DNA reads as TGTGCCAGTAGTATCTCCGACAATGAGCAGTTCTTC. Translating it yields CASSISDNEQFF.

This clone was recorded once. This chain uses TRBV7-8 with TRBJ2-1, with 10 bases matching TRBD1. Germline V gene sequence: CDR1 SGHVS, CDR2 FQNEAQ. V trimming: 6 bases; J trimming: 6 bases; junction bases outside the gene matches: 11. There are 16 residues in the CDR3. The CDR3 DNA reads as TGTGCCAGCAGGCCCGCCGCCGGGACAGGGGCCAATGAGCAGTTCTTC. Translating it yields CASRPAAGTGANEQFF. Variable domain in full (rest from reference TRBV7-8 and TRBJ2-1): GAGVSQSPRYKVAKRGQDVALRCDPISGHVSLFWYQQALGQGPEFLTYFQNEAQLDKSGLPSDRFFAERPEGSVSTLKIQRTQQEDSAVYLCASRPAAGTGANEQFFGPGTRLTVL.

This clone was found once. The chain carries TRBV28 and TRBJ1-1; TRBD1 matches at 11 bases. CDR1 MDHEN and CDR2 SYDVKM come from the germline V gene. J gave up 5 bases and V 7 bases, and 9 bases lay outside the gene matches. The length of the CDR3 is 15 residues. CDR3 DNA: TGTGCCAGCACCCCAAGGACAGGGGGCCAAACTGAAGCTTTCTTT. Translation gives CASTPRTGGQTEAFF.

V gene TRBV18 combines with J gene TRBJ1-2; D possibly corresponds to TRBD1 (6 bases). Germline CDR1 reads KGHSH; CDR2 reads LQKENI. The ends were cut back, 6 bases at V and 4 bases at J, with 15 bases in the middle. The CDR3 consists of 14 residues. CDR3 nucleotide sequence: TGTGCCAGCTCTGGCCCGGGGGGCGGCTATGGCTACACCTTC. It codes for CASSGPGGGYGYTF. The variable domain in full, completed from reference TRBV18 and TRBJ1-2, reads NAGVMQNPRHLVRRRGQEARLRCSPMKGHSHVYWYRQLPEEGLKFMVYLQKENIIDESGMPKERFSAEFPKEGPSILRIQQVVRGDSAAYFCASSGPGGGYGYTFGSGTRLTVV.

The rearrangement links TRBV18 to TRBJ2-5, with a possible D match to TRBD2 (5 bases). Per germline, CDR1 KGHSH and CDR2 LQKENI. There are 15 residues in the CDR3. V lost 6 bases, J lost 0 bases, and 14 bases lay in between. CDR3 bases: TGTGCCAGCTCTAACTACGGGATGTACCAAGAGACCCAGTACTTC. Translated: CASSNYGMYQETQYF.